Following are 15 T cell receptor beta chains from one sample sequenced in a study of memory B cells and T cells in multiple sclerosis. Profiling relied on immunoSEQ multiplex PCR, and the TCRdb table lists in-frame clones only, not all of them. The table records 40,000 to 50,000 clones, around 79% of them present only once. Stimulus-free culture yielded autoproliferating CFSE-dim and non-proliferating CFSE-high T cells, each sequenced separately. Roughly 4.5x10^7 CFSE-labeled PBMCs were cultured around 7 days unstimulated, then replicate wells were pooled. Their target antigens are unknown. The sample was PBMCs from blood kept in culture. Receptor source: a human donor with multiple sclerosis.

The CDR3 nucleotides read TGTGCCAGCAGCTTCACTCCAGAATCACCCCTCCACTTT. It encodes CASSFTPESPLHF. The chain couples TRBV11-1 to TRBJ1-6; D ambiguous. V dropped 3 bases and J dropped 10 bases, with 10 bases sitting between them. The V gene's germline CDR1 is SGHAT and CDR2 FQDESV (reference sequence). The CDR3 length is 13 residues.

The rearrangement uses TRBV9 and TRBJ1-1; maybe TRBD1 (5 bases). This CDR3 has 15 residues. Trimming cost V 0 bases and J 3 bases, with 12 bases left between them. Germline V gene sequence: CDR1 SGDLS, CDR2 YYNGEE. This CDR3 reads CASSVGDGTDTEAFF. CDR3 nucleotides: TGTGCCAGCAGCGTAGGGGACGGGACGGACACTGAAGCTTTCTTT.

The V gene is TRBV9, the J gene TRBJ1-4; 9 bases fit TRBD1. V lost 3 bases and J lost 7; bases outside the gene matches: 7. CDR1 and CDR2 (germline): SGDLS, YYNGEE. The CDR3 is 15 residues long. The CDR3 nucleotides read TGTGCCAGCAGCGCCACCGGGACAGGGAGTGAAAAACTGTTTTTT. It translates to CASSATGTGSEKLFF.

This rearrangement joins TRBV7-2 to TRBJ2-5; 8 positions match TRBD1. This CDR3 is 14 amino acids long. V was clipped by 4 bases and J by 5 bases; unmatched bases: 6. The germline V gene has CDR1 SGHTA and CDR2 FQGNSA. CDR3 nucleotide sequence: TGTGCCAGCAGCTATCGGACAGGGACGGAGACCCAGTACTTC. The encoded protein is CASSYRTGTETQYF.

The J gene is TRBJ1-2, the V gene TRBV6-1; TRBD1 might be the D (5 bases). The CDR3 runs 15 residues. V was pared by 3 bases and J by 0 bases, with 11 bases between. In germline, CDR1 is MNHNS, CDR2 SASEGT. For the CDR3, the DNA is TGTGCCAGCAGTGAGGGGGGACTAGCTAACTATGGCTACACCTTC. Translated, it gives CASSEGGLANYGYTF.

V usage is TRBV19 and J usage is TRBJ2-5; D perhaps matches TRBD1 (6 bases). V lost 7 bases to trimming and J lost 5 bases, with 14 bases between them. Per germline, CDR1 LNHDA and CDR2 SQIVND (reference sequence). The CDR3 has 13 amino acids. The CDR3 nucleotides read TGTGCCAGTATTGAGGGGGAAGGCGAGACCCAGTACTTC. Residues: CASIEGEGETQYF.

The rearrangement links TRBV10-1 to TRBJ2-1; D is ambiguous. The germline V gene encodes CDR1 WNHNN and CDR2 SYGVQD (reference sequence). With 6 bases removed from V and 7 bases from J, the gap between germline ends came to 13 bases. CDR3 length equals 13 residues. In DNA form, the CDR3 reads TGCGCCAGCAGCCGTACCCCCGGTAATGAGCAGTTCTTC. It specifies CASSRTPGNEQFF.

This chain connects TRBV6-1 to TRBJ1-5, with D possibly matching TRBD1 (5 bases). From germline, CDR1 is MNHNS and CDR2 SASEGT. V was trimmed by 6 bases and J by 2 bases, leaving 14 bases between them. The CDR3 is made up of 15 amino acids. The CDR3 reads CASRRGDGGNQPQHF. As DNA, the CDR3 is TGTGCCAGCAGACGAGGGGATGGTGGCAATCAGCCCCAGCATTTT.

This chain uses TRBV11-3 with TRBJ2-2; TRBD2 matches 7 bases. The CDR3 extends over 16 amino acids. The V and J ends lost 0 bases and 2 bases, in that order; junction bases with no gene match: 3. The V gene's germline CDR1 is SGHNT and CDR2 YENEEA. In DNA, the CDR3 is TGTGCCAGCAGCTTAGAGGGGGGGATTAACACCGGGGAGCTGTTTTTT. This encodes CASSLEGGINTGELFF.

The V and J genes are TRBV23-1 and TRBJ2-5; tentative D call: TRBD2 (11 bases). TRBV23-1 carries the ORF label, with uncertain function. Trimming shortened V by 0 bases and J by 0 bases, and 32 bases separated the two germline ends. This CDR3 has 23 residues. The CDR3 bases are TGCGCCAGCAGTCAATCGGAGGACAGGGGGACGGGGGCTAGCGGGGGGTACCAAGAGACCCAGTACTTC. Its protein is CASSQSEDRGTGASGGYQETQYF.

V and J are TRBV14 and TRBJ2-3; weak D call: TRBD1 (6 bases). The CDR3 has 14 residues. The germline gives CDR1 SGHDN, CDR2 FVKESK. Trimming removed 5 bases from V and 4 bases from J, with 13 bases in between. The CDR3 nucleotides read TGTGCCAGCAGCTCTTGGACAGACGCAGATACGCAGTATTTT. The encoded protein is CASSSWTDADTQYF.

The V call is TRBV6-5, the J call TRBJ1-1, with 8 nucleotides matching TRBD1. This CDR3 has 14 amino acids. Trimming removed 9 bases from V and 5 bases from J; junction bases left unmatched: 11. Germline CDR1 reads MNHEY; CDR2 reads SVGAGI. The CDR3 is CASFRDRSYTEAFF. CDR3 coding DNA: TGTGCCAGTTTCCGGGACAGGAGTTATACTGAAGCTTTCTTT.

The rearrangement uses TRBV9 and TRBJ1-1; perhaps TRBD1 as D (5 bases). CDR3 length: 13 residues. V shed 3 bases and J shed 7 bases, with 13 bases lying between them. CDR1 and CDR2 (germline): SGDLS, YYNGEE. CDR3 protein: CASSGVGHLEAFF. The CDR3 nucleotides read TGTGCCAGCAGCGGAGTTGGACACCTTGAAGCTTTCTTT. Drawing the rest from reference TRBV9 and TRBJ1-1, the complete variable domain is DSGVTQTPKHLITATGQRVTLRCSPRSGDLSVYWYQQSLDQGLQFLIQYYNGEERAKGNILERFSAQQFPDLHSELNLSSLELGDSALYFCASSGVGHLEAFFGQGTRLTVV.

This clone has a handful of counts. A read error may produce the germline difference seen at one junction end. This chain connects TRBV18 to TRBJ1-3; D perhaps matches TRBD1 (6 bases). Germline V gene lookup returns CDR1 KGHSH and CDR2 LQKENI. The CDR3 consists of 12 residues. The CDR3: CASSPSPGQTLF. In nucleotides, the CDR3 is TGTGCCAGCTCACCCTCTCCCGGACAGACCCTTTTT.

This clone was seen just once. The rearrangement links TRBV5-5 to TRBJ1-6; 8 bases are shared with TRBD1. The CDR3 length is 18 residues. J was trimmed by 3 bases and V by 5 bases; bases with no gene match: 13. In germline, CDR1 is SGHKS, CDR2 YYEKEE (reference sequence). The CDR3 region has the DNA TGTGCCAGCAGGACCGGGACAGGCGAAGGTGTCTATAATTCACCCCTCCACTTT. Protein product: CASRTGTGEGVYNSPLHF.